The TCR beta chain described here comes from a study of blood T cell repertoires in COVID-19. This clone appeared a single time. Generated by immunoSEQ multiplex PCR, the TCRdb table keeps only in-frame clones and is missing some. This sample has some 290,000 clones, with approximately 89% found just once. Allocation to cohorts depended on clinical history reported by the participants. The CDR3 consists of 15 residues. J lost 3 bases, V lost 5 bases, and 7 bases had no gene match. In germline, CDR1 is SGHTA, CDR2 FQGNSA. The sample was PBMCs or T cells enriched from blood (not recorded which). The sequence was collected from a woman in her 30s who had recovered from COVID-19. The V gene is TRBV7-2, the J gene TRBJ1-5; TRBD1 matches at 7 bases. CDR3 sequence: CASSREGGYNQPQHF. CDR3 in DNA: TGTGCCAGCAGCCGGGAAGGGGGCTACAATCAGCCCCAGCATTTT. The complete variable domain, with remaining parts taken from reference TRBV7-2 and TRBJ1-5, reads GAGVSQSPSNKVTEKGKDVELRCDPISGHTALYWYRQSLGQGLEFLIYFQGNSAPDKSGLPSDRFSAERTGGSVSTLTIQRTQQEDSAVYLCASSREGGYNQPQHFGDGTRLSIL.